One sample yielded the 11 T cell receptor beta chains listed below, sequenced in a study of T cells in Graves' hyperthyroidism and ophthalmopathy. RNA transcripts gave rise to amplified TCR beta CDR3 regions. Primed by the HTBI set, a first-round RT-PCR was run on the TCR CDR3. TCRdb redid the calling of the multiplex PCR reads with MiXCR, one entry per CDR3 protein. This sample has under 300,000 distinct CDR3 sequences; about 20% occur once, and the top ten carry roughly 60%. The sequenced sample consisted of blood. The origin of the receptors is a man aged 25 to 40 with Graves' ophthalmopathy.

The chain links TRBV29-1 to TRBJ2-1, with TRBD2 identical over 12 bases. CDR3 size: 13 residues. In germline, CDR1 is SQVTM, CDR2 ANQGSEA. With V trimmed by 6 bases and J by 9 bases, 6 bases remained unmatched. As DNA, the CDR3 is TGCAGCGTGGATCTAGCGGGAGGGGGTGAGCAGTTCTTC. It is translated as CSVDLAGGGEQFF.

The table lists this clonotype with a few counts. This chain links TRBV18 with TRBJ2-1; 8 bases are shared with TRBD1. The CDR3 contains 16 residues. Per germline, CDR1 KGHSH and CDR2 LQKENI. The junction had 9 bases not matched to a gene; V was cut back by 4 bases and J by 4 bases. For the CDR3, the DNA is TGTGCCAGCTCACGAGGACAGGGAAAAGGGTACAATGAGCAGTTCTTC. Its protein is CASSRGQGKGYNEQFF.

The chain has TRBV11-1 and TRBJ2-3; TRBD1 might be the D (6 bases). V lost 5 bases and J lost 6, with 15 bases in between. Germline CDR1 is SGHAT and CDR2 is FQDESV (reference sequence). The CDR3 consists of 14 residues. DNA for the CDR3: TGTGCCAGCAGCCCCGCCCCAGGGGTGGATACGCAGTATTTT. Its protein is CASSPAPGVDTQYF.

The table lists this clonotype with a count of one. CDR3 DNA: TGTGCCAGCAGGCGAGGACAGCGCGTCGCTGAAAAACTGTTTTTT. Translation gives CASRRGQRVAEKLFF. The rearrangement links TRBV27 to TRBJ1-4; TRBD1 is a possible D gene (6 bases). CDR1 and CDR2 from the germline V gene are MNHEY and SMNVEV (reference sequence). The V gene lost 6 bases and the J gene lost 7 bases, with 18 bases spanning the gap. CDR3 length: 15 amino acids.

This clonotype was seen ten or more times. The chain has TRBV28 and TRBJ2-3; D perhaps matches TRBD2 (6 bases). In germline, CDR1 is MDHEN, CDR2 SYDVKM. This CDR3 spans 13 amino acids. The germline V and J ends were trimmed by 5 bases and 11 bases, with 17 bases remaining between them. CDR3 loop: CASSPAGGSVQYF. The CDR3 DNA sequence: TGTGCCAGCAGTCCCGCCGGAGGGTCGGTGCAGTATTTT.

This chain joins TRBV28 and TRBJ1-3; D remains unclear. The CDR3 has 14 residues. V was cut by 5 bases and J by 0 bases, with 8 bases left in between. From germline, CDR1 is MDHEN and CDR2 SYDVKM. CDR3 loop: CASSVLNSGNTIYF. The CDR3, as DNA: TGTGCCAGCAGTGTCCTGAACTCTGGAAACACCATATATTTT. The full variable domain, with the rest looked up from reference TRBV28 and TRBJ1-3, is DVKVTQSSRYLVKRTGEKVFLECVQDMDHENMFWYRQDPGLGLRLIYFSYDVKMKEKGDIPEGYSVSREKKERFSLILESASTNQTSMYLCASSVLNSGNTIYFGEGSWLTVV.

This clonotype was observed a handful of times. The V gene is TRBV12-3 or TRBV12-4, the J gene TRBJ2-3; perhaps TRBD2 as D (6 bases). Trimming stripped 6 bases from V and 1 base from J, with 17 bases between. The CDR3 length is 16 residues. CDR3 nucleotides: TGTGCCAGCAGGCGGGACTCCCTAGTTGGCACAGATACGCAGTATTTT. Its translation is CASRRDSLVGTDTQYF.

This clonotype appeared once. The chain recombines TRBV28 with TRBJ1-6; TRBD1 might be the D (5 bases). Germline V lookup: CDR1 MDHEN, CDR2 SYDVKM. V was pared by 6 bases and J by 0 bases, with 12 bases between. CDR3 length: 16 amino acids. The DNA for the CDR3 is TGTGCCAGCAGCCTCGGGGGGGTCTCCTATAATTCACCCCTCCACTTT. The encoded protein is CASSLGGVSYNSPLHF.

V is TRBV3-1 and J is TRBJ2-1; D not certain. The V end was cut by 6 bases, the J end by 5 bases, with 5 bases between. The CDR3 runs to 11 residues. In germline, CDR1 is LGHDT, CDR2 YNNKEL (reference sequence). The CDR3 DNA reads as TGTGCCAGCAGGCCTAACAATGAGCAGTTCTTC. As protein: CASRPNNEQFF.

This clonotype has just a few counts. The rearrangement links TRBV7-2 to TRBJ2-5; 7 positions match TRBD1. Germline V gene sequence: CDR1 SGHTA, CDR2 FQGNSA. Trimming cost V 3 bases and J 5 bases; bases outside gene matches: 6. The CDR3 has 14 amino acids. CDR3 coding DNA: TGTGCCAGCAGCTTGGGACAGACCTATGAGACCCAGTACTTC. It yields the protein CASSLGQTYETQYF.

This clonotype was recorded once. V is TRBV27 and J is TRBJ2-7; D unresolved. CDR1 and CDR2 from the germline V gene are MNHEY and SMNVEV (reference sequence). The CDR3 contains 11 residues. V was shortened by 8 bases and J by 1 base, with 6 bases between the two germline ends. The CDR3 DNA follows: TGTGCCAGCGGGTCTTCCTACGAGCAGTACTTC. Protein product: CASGSSYEQYF.